Below, 13 T cell receptor beta chains from the same sample are listed, as sequenced in a study of graft-versus-host responses after intestinal transplantation. TCRdb's copy holds only in-frame clones and misses some; the assay was immunoSEQ multiplex PCR. The sample carries roughly 4,000 clones, roughly 85% recorded once. Graft-derived tissue was subjected to processing to liberate intraepithelial and lamina propria lymphocytes. This specimen consisted of ileum tissue, obtained nearly 670 days after intestinal transplant. The receptors derive from a human patient who received an intestinal transplant, so some T cells may come from the graft donor.

The chain is built from TRBV7-3 and TRBJ2-6; no reliable D call. The V end lost 2 bases, the J end lost 1 base, and 12 bases lay between the germline ends. CDR3 length: 17 residues. Germline loops: CDR1 SGHTA, CDR2 FQGTGA. CDR3 residues: CASSLLSLTSGANVLTF. For the CDR3, the DNA is TGTGCCAGCAGCTTATTATCGTTGACGTCTGGGGCCAACGTCCTGACTTTC.

V and J are TRBV27 and TRBJ2-5; no clear D. TRBJ2-7 matches the DNA end more closely, so the J call is doubtful. CDR1 MNHEY and CDR2 SMNVEV come from the germline V gene (reference sequence). The CDR3 consists of 11 residues. Here the CDR3 reads CASSFGHEQYF. CDR3 nucleotide sequence: TGTGCCAGCAGTTTTGGTCACGAGCAGTACTTC.

The CDR3 DNA follows: TGTGCCAGCAGCGTAGGGGACAGGGGGCCAGCGAACACCGGGGAGCTGTTTTTT. This codes for CASSVGDRGPANTGELFF. The V call is TRBV9, the J call TRBJ2-2; 12 bases map to TRBD1. The CDR3 has 18 amino acids. Germline trimming cut 0 bases from V and 0 bases from J; bases unmatched to any gene: 3. Germline V gene data show CDR1 as SGDLS and CDR2 as YYNGEE.

The rearrangement uses TRBV4-1 and TRBJ1-2, with no clear D. Trimming stripped 1 base from V and 0 bases from J, with 12 bases between. This CDR3 region has 16 residues. Per the germline V gene, CDR1 is MGHRA and CDR2 is YSYEKL. The CDR3 DNA sequence: TGCGCCAGCAGCCAAGGACCGGCGGGAGCTAACTATGGCTACACCTTC. Translation gives CASSQGPAGANYGYTF.

The J gene is TRBJ2-7, the V gene TRBV5-5, with D possibly called TRBD1 or TRBD2 (5 bases each). Germline CDR1 is SGHKS and CDR2 is YYEKEE (reference sequence). V dropped 2 bases and J dropped 5 bases, with 8 bases sitting between them. This CDR3 has 12 residues. CDR3 in amino acids: CASSFQGDEQYF. CDR3 DNA sequence: TGTGCCAGCAGCTTTCAGGGAGACGAGCAGTACTTC.

V gene TRBV5-1 combines with J gene TRBJ1-2, with 10 nucleotides matching TRBD1. CDR1 and CDR2 (germline): SGHRS, YFSETQ. The CDR3 totals 14 residues. J was trimmed by 8 bases and V by 4 bases; bases with no gene match: 8. This chain's CDR3 is CASSPGQGKDGYTF. The CDR3 coding sequence is TGCGCCAGCAGCCCGGGACAGGGGAAGGACGGCTACACCTTC.

The chain is built from TRBV19 and TRBJ1-2, with TRBD1 identical over 10 bases. V lost 6 bases to trimming and J lost 8 bases; unmatched junction nucleotides: 9. Germline V CDR1 and CDR2: LNHDA, SQIVND (reference sequence). There are 14 residues in the CDR3. The CDR3 protein is CASRTTGQGKGYTF. CDR3 nucleotides: TGTGCCAGTAGAACCACGGGACAGGGGAAAGGCTACACCTTC.

The rearrangement uses TRBV28 and TRBJ2-7, with 7 bases matching TRBD2. J lost 2 bases, V lost 6 bases, and 10 bases had no gene match. The CDR3 is made up of 15 amino acids. From germline, CDR1 is MDHEN and CDR2 SYDVKM. The CDR3 sequence is CASRAGASGAYEQYF. CDR3 DNA sequence: TGTGCCAGCAGGGCCGGGGCTAGCGGTGCCTACGAGCAGTACTTC.

The chain recombines TRBV5-6 with TRBJ1-4, with D uncertain. The length of the CDR3 is 15 residues. CDR1 and CDR2 from the germline V gene are SGHDT and YYEEEE. V shed 4 bases and J shed 0 bases, with 10 bases lying between them. CDR3 sequence reads: CASSLLQATNEKLFF. For the CDR3, the DNA is TGTGCCAGCAGCCTACTTCAAGCAACTAATGAAAAACTGTTTTTT.

J is TRBJ2-3 and V is TRBV7-9; perhaps D is TRBD1 or TRBD2 (7 bases each). Trimming stripped 5 bases from V and 2 bases from J, with 14 bases between. The CDR3 consists of 15 residues. In germline, CDR1 is SEHNR, CDR2 FQNEAQ (reference sequence). The DNA of the CDR3 is TGTGCCAGCAGCGGGGAGGGACAGCTCACAGATACGCAGTATTTT. Amino acids: CASSGEGQLTDTQYF.

V gene TRBV19 combines with J gene TRBJ2-4, with 10 nucleotides matching TRBD2. The CDR3 runs to 17 residues. Germline CDR1 reads LNHDA; CDR2 reads SQIVND (reference sequence). The J segment lost 3 bases and the V segment lost 3 bases, leaving 8 bases of the junction unmatched. CDR3 nucleotide sequence: TGTGCCAGTAGTATCCAGCGGGGGGGCCTCGACAAAAACATTCAGTACTTC. Its protein product is CASSIQRGGLDKNIQYF.

This clone was detected only a few times. One end of the junction does not line up with germline, which may come from a read error. The CDR3 here is CASSLDGGERFF. The CDR3 DNA reads as TGCGCCAGCAGCTTGGACGGGGGGGAGCGGTTCTTC. The chain links TRBV5-1 to TRBJ2-1, with 8 bases that match TRBD2. Looked up from germline, CDR1 is SGHRS and CDR2 is YFSETQ. CDR3 size: 12 residues.

The rearrangement uses TRBV10-3 and TRBJ2-7; the match to TRBD2 covers 7 bases. V was pared by 0 bases and J by 0 bases, with 2 bases of the junction left unmatched. The CDR3 has 15 residues. Looked up from germline, CDR1 is ENHRY and CDR2 is SYGVKD. The CDR3 DNA follows: TGTGCCATCAGTGAGTCGGGCGGGAGCTCCTACGAGCAGTACTTC. Protein product: CAISESGGSSYEQYF.